The T cell receptor beta chain under discussion was sequenced for a study of human T cells and chemical hapten exposure. TCRdb re-called the RACE reads through MiXCR, storing one row per CDR3 protein. The table has some 350,000 distinct CDR3 sequences, over 6% seen once. This clonotype was picked up many times. As yet, its antigen is unknown. Between the trimmed V and J ends, which lost 5 bases and 5 bases, there was a span of 19 bases. There are 15 residues in the CDR3. Germline V lookup: CDR1 SGHRS, CDR2 YFSETQ. Time point meaning: patch test 2, 6 weeks after DPC sensitization. Treatment: therapeutic diphenylcyclopropenone sensitization with weekly scalp DPC. The study, taken as a whole, reports: Among TCRs, those above 1 in 1000 frequency were unaffected by DPC sensitization.

This TCR was recovered from a woman younger than 35 with alopecia areata. Some clones in this sample may be carry-over from other donors' samples. The V and J genes are TRBV5-1 and TRBJ1-2; D gene uncertain. The input for sequencing was whole blood, taken in connection with sensitization to the hapten diphenylcyclopropenone (DPC). CDR3 region: CASREGGSFTYGYTF. The CDR3, as DNA: TGCGCCAGCAGGGAGGGCGGCAGCTTTACTTATGGCTACACCTTC.